This T cell receptor (beta chain) is from a study of T cell clonotyping in hematopoietic cell transplantation. The study's findings and limits: Higher Inverse Simpson Index values in graft donor and pretransplant recipient predicted broader posttransplant TCR diversity. Pathologically expanded recipient clonotypes increased progressively from day 30 to day 180 as diversity fell. No sorting was done, leaving CD4 and CD8 contributions mixed.

The protocol was immunoSEQ multiplex PCR, while the TCRdb copy is restricted to in-frame clones and leaves out a portion. Of 55,000 to 70,000 clones in the sample, roughly 93% were seen once. The CDR3 contains 17 residues. In germline, CDR1 is SGHTA, CDR2 FQGNSA. V lost 1 base and J lost 4, with 17 bases in between. Note on this clone: No antigen is known for it.

The receptor comes from a man aged 50-60 years in good health. Some clones in this sample may be carry-over from other donors' samples. Sequencing was performed on peripheral blood mononuclear cells. The chain uses TRBV7-2 and TRBJ1-5, with a possible D match to TRBD1 (5 bases). The CDR3 sequence is CASSLGPGPTENQPQHF. CDR3 in DNA: TGTGCCAGCAGCTTAGGCCCGGGGCCAACCGAGAATCAGCCCCAGCATTTT.